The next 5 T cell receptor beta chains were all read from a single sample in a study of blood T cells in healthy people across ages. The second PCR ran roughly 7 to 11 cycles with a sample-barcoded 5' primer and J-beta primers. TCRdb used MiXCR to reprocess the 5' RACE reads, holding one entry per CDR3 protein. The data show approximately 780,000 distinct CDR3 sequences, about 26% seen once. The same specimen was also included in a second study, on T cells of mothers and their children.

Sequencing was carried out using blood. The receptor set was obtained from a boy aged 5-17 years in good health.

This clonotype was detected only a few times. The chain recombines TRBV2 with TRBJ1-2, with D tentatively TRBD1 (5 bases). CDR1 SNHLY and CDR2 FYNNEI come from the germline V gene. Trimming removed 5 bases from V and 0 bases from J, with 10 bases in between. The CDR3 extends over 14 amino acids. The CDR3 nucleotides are TGTGCCAGCAGTAACCAGGGACCTAACTATGGCTACACCTTC. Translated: CASSNQGPNYGYTF.

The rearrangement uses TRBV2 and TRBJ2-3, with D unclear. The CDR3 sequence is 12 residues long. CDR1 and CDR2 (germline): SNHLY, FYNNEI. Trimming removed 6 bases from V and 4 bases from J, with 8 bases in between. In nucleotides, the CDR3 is TGTGCCAGCAGCCCAGACTCAGATACGCAGTATTTT. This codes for CASSPDSDTQYF.

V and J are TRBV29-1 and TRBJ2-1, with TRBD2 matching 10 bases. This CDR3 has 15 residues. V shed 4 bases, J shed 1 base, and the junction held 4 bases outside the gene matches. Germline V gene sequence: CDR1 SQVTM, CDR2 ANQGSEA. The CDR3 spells CSVAKTSGSYNEQFF. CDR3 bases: TGCAGCGTTGCTAAGACTAGCGGGTCCTACAATGAGCAGTTCTTC.

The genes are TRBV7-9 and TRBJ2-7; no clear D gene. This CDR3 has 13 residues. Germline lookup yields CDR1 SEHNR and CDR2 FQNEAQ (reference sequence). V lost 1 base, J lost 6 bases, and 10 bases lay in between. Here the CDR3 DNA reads TGTGCCAGCAGCTTAGATGGCGCGGCCGAGCAGTACTTC. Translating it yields CASSLDGAAEQYF.

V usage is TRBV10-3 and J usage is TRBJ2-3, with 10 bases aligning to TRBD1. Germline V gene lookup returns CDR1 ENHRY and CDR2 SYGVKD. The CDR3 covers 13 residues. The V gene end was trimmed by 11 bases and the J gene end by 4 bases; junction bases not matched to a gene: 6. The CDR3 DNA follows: TGTGCCTCCGGACAGGGGGGTGCAGATACGCAGTATTTT. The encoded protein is CASGQGGADTQYF.